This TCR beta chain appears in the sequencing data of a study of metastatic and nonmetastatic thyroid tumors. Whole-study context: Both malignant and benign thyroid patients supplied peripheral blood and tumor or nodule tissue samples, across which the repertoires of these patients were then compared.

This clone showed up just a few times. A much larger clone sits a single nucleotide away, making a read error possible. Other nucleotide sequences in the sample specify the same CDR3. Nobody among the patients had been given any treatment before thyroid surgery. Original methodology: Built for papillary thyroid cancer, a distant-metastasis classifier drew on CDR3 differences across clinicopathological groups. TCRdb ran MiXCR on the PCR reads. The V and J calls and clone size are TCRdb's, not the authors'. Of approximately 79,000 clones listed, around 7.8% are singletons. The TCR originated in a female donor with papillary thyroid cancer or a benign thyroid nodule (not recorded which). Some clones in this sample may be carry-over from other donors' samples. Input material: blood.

The CDR3, as DNA: TGTGCCAGCAGTTACTCGACCGGGGATACAGATACGCAGTATTTT. Protein: CASSYSTGDTDTQYF. The chain is built from TRBV6-5 and TRBJ2-3; a weak D match, TRBD2 (5 bases). There are 15 residues in the CDR3. In germline, CDR1 is MNHEY, CDR2 SVGAGI. V was cut by 0 bases and J by 3 bases, with 10 bases left in between.